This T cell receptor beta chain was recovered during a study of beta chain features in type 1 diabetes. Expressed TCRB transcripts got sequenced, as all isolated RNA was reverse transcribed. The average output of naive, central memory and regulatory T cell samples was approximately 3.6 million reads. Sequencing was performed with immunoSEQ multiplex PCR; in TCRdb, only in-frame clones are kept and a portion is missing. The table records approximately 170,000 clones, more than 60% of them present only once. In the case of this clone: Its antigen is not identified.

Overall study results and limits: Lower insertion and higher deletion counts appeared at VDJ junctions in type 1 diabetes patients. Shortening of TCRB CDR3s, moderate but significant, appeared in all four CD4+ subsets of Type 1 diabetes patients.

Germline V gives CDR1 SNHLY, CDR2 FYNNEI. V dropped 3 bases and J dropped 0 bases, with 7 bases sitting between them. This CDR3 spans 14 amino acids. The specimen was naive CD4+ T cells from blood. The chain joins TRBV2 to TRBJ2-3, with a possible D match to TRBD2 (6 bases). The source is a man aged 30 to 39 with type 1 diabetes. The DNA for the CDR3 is TGTGCCAGCAGTGAGGCGGGAAGCACAGATACGCAGTATTTT. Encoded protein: CASSEAGSTDTQYF. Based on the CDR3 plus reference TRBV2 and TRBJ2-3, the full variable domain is EPEVTQTPSHQVTQMGQEVILRCVPISNHLYFYWYRQILGQKVEFLVSFYNNEISEKSEIFDDQFSVERPDGSNFTLKIRSTKLEDSAMYFCASSEAGSTDTQYFGPGTRLTVL.